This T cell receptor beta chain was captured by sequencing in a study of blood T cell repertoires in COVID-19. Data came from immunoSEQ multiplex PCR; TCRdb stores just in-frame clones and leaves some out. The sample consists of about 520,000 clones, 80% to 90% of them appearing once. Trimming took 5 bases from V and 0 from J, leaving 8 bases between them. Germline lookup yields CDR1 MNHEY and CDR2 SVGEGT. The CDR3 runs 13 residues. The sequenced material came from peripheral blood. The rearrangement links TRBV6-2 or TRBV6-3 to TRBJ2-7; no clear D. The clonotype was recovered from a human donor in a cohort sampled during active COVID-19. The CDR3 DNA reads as TGTGCCAGCAGTGTCCTTAGCTCCTACGAGCAGTACTTC. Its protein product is CASSVLSSYEQYF.